This TCR beta chain stems from a study of regulatory T cells in long-lasting Graves disease. The table lists this clonotype with many counts. Its antigen remains unknown. Study conclusions and caveats: Newly diagnosed Graves' patients had higher TCR diversity than persistent ones.

Arm-PCR with iRepertoire HTBI primers amplified the CDR3 regions for these TCR beta libraries. MiXCR, applied by TCRdb to the multiplex PCR reads, yields one record per CDR3 protein. There are more than 400,000 distinct CDR3 sequences in the sample; around 15% occur only once, and approximately 12% lies in the top ten. As for time point: newly diagnosed GD, antithyroid drugs for less than 3 months. With RNA extracted from PBMCs as input, the TCR library was made. The data also belong to a second study, concerning T cells in Graves' hyperthyroidism and ophthalmopathy. Turning to that study: Investigators excluded patients with uncontrolled infection, other autoimmune disease, pregnancy or lactation. Diagnoses were made from clinical symptoms, serum measures (thyroxine and TRAb), thyroid ultrasound and orbital computed tomography.

This clonotype was obtained from a man aged 40-49 years with Graves disease. The sequences come from peripheral blood mononuclear cells (PBMCs), collected at new diagnosis, from a patient treated with antithyroid drugs.

CDR3 region: CSARDQRSDYGYTF. CDR3 DNA: TGCAGTGCTAGAGATCAGAGAAGCGACTATGGCTACACCTTC. The chain employs TRBV20-1 and TRBJ1-2; unclear D gene. CDR3 length equals 14 residues. Trimming took off 0 bases at V and 3 bases at J, with 11 bases between the two ends. Looked up from germline, CDR1 is DFQATT and CDR2 is SNEGSKA (reference sequence).